The rows below give T cell receptor beta chains drawn from one sample of a study of shared clonotypes between healthy human individuals. Assay: immunoSEQ multiplex PCR; the TCRdb copy retains only in-frame clones and omits some. The sample yields about 2 million clones, around 95% seen once. The sequencing input was naive CD4+ T cells sorted from blood. The receptors come from a man between 18 and 35 years old in good health. The CDR3 runs from the conserved cysteine through the conserved F or W. The D gene is left open where the match is weak. Some rows have no size entry. The others give once, few or many, or a class for an expanded clone.

d_gene: TRBD2; j_gene: TRBJ2-7; v_gene: TRBV6-6; abundance: .; CDR3nt: TGTGCCAGCAGTTTTCTGACTAGCGGGACCCACGAGCAGTACTTC; CDR3aa: CASSFLTSGTHEQYF
d_gene: .; j_gene: TRBJ1-6; v_gene: TRBV6-5; abundance: .; CDR3nt: TGTGCCAGCAGAGCTAAGAATTCACCCCTCCACTTT; CDR3aa: CASRAKNSPLHF
d_gene: .; j_gene: TRBJ2-7; v_gene: TRBV13; abundance: .; CDR3nt: TGTGCCAGCAGCTCTTTCAGCTCCTACGAGCAGTACTTC; CDR3aa: CASSSFSSYEQYF
d_gene: .; j_gene: TRBJ2-1; v_gene: TRBV29-1; abundance: .; CDR3nt: TGCAGCGTTGAAGGGTTTCTCTACAATGAGCAGTTCTTC; CDR3aa: CSVEGFLYNEQFF
d_gene: TRBD2; j_gene: TRBJ2-7; v_gene: TRBV10-3; abundance: .; CDR3nt: TGTGCCATCAGTGAGGATGCTCTAGCGGGAGACTACGAGCAGTACTTC; CDR3aa: CAISEDALAGDYEQYF
d_gene: TRBD1; j_gene: TRBJ1-2; v_gene: TRBV6-1; abundance: .; CDR3nt: TGTGCCAGCACCCGACAGGGAGATGGCTACACCTTC; CDR3aa: CASTRQGDGYTF
d_gene: .; j_gene: TRBJ2-5; v_gene: TRBV11-2; abundance: .; CDR3nt: TGTGCCAGCAGCCCAGGACAGACGCGTCAAGAGACCCAGTACTTC; CDR3aa: CASSPGQTRQETQYF
d_gene: .; j_gene: TRBJ1-2; v_gene: TRBV6-5; abundance: .; CDR3nt: TGTGCCAGCAGACGAGGGGGTGGCTACACCTTC; CDR3aa: CASRRGGGYTF
d_gene: .; j_gene: TRBJ2-7; v_gene: TRBV10-1; abundance: .; CDR3nt: TGCGCCAGCAGTGACGGGGGACGGATCTACGAGCAGTACTTC; CDR3aa: CASSDGGRIYEQYF
d_gene: .; j_gene: TRBJ2-5; v_gene: TRBV27; abundance: .; CDR3nt: TGTGCCAGCAGTTTCGAGCCAGGGCCAGGGGAGACCCAGTACTTC; CDR3aa: CASSFEPGPGETQYF
d_gene: .; j_gene: TRBJ1-1; v_gene: TRBV14; abundance: .; CDR3nt: TGTGCCAGCAGCCGGACGGACACTTCAGCTTTCTTT; CDR3aa: CASSRTDTSAFF
d_gene: .; j_gene: TRBJ1-5; v_gene: TRBV19; abundance: once; CDR3nt: TGTGCCAGTAGCCCTGACAGCAATCAGCCCCAGCATTTT; CDR3aa: CASSPDSNQPQHF
d_gene: .; j_gene: TRBJ2-3; v_gene: TRBV11-2; abundance: .; CDR3nt: TGTGCCAGCAGCTTAGATCTCGTCCAGGGAACCACAGATACGCAGTATTTT; CDR3aa: CASSLDLVQGTTDTQYF
d_gene: .; j_gene: TRBJ1-3; v_gene: TRBV19; abundance: .; CDR3nt: TGTGCCAGTAGTGATCCCGGGACGCCGAGGGCTGGAAACACCATATATTTT; CDR3aa: CASSDPGTPRAGNTIYF
d_gene: .; j_gene: TRBJ2-7; v_gene: TRBV4-2; abundance: .; CDR3nt: TGTGCCAGCAGCAGCTCCAGGACTTCCTACGAGCAGTACTTC; CDR3aa: CASSSSRTSYEQYF
d_gene: .; j_gene: TRBJ1-2; v_gene: TRBV7-9; abundance: few; CDR3nt: TGTGCCAGCGGATCGGAAGGAGGCTACACCTTC; CDR3aa: CASGSEGGYTF
d_gene: TRBD1; j_gene: TRBJ1-4; v_gene: TRBV5-1; abundance: .; CDR3nt: TGCGCCAGCAGCCGGGGGACAGGGACGCGGGAAAAACTGTTTTTT; CDR3aa: CASSRGTGTREKLFF
d_gene: .; j_gene: TRBJ2-6; v_gene: TRBV28; abundance: .; CDR3nt: TGTGCCAGCAGTCGCCGACAGCTCTCTGGGGCCAACGTCCTGACTTTC; CDR3aa: CASSRRQLSGANVLTF
d_gene: TRBD1; j_gene: TRBJ2-7; v_gene: TRBV5-6; abundance: once; CDR3nt: TGTGCCAGCAGTTTGGACAGGACCTACGAGCAGTACTTC; CDR3aa: CASSLDRTYEQYF
d_gene: TRBD1; j_gene: TRBJ2-2; v_gene: TRBV5-1; abundance: .; CDR3nt: TGCGCCAGCAGCTTAACAGGGGCCGCGAACACCGGGGAGCTGTTTTTT; CDR3aa: CASSLTGAANTGELFF
d_gene: .; j_gene: TRBJ1-2; v_gene: TRBV6-5; abundance: .; CDR3nt: TGTGCCAGCAGTTACAGGGTTCTGGATGGCTACACCTTC; CDR3aa: CASSYRVLDGYTF
d_gene: TRBD2; j_gene: TRBJ2-3; v_gene: TRBV4-1; abundance: .; CDR3nt: TGCGCCAGCAGCCAAAGGACGACCAGCGGGGGGGATTTTAGCACAGATACGCAGTATTTT; CDR3aa: CASSQRTTSGGDFSTDTQYF
d_gene: TRBD2; j_gene: TRBJ2-3; v_gene: TRBV9; abundance: .; CDR3nt: TGTGCCAGCAGCCCCCGAGCGGGAGGGACAGATACGCAGTATTTT; CDR3aa: CASSPRAGGTDTQYF
d_gene: .; j_gene: TRBJ1-4; v_gene: TRBV4-1; abundance: .; CDR3nt: TGCGCCAGCAGCCAAGATTACAGGGAAGGTGAAAAACTGTTTTTT; CDR3aa: CASSQDYREGEKLFF
d_gene: .; j_gene: TRBJ1-2; v_gene: TRBV14; abundance: many; CDR3nt: TGTGCCAGCAGCCAATGGGAATATGGCTACACCTTC; CDR3aa: CASSQWEYGYTF
d_gene: .; j_gene: TRBJ2-2; v_gene: TRBV10-3; abundance: once; CDR3nt: TGTGCCATCTCACCCGGGGGCACCGGGGAGCTGTTTTTT; CDR3aa: CAISPGGTGELFF
d_gene: .; j_gene: TRBJ1-2; v_gene: TRBV28; abundance: .; CDR3nt: TGTGCCAGCAGTTGGGGGGTCCTGGGTGGCTACACCTTC; CDR3aa: CASSWGVLGGYTF
d_gene: TRBD1; j_gene: TRBJ1-5; v_gene: TRBV6-1; abundance: few; CDR3nt: TGTGCCAGCAGCCCGCGGGACAGGGCTCCCCAGCATTTT; CDR3aa: CASSPRDRAPQHF
d_gene: .; j_gene: TRBJ1-5; v_gene: TRBV4-2; abundance: .; CDR3nt: TGTGCCAGCAGCCAATGGGCTTCGGGACCCTATAGCAATCAGCCCCAGCATTTT; CDR3aa: CASSQWASGPYSNQPQHF
d_gene: .; j_gene: TRBJ1-6; v_gene: TRBV30; abundance: .; CDR3nt: TGTGCCTGGAGTGGCGGCCTCGGGTCCTATAATTCACCCCTCCACTTT; CDR3aa: CAWSGGLGSYNSPLHF
d_gene: TRBD1; j_gene: TRBJ1-2; v_gene: TRBV5-1; abundance: .; CDR3nt: TGCGCCAGCAGCGCTCAGACAGGGGGCGGCTATGGCTACACCTTC; CDR3aa: CASSAQTGGGYGYTF
d_gene: TRBD1; j_gene: TRBJ2-3; v_gene: TRBV19; abundance: .; CDR3nt: TGTGCCAGTAGACTCGGCGGGACAGGGACCTCGGATACGCAGTATTTT; CDR3aa: CASRLGGTGTSDTQYF
d_gene: .; j_gene: TRBJ1-4; v_gene: TRBV7-8; abundance: .; CDR3nt: TGTGCCAGCAGCTTAGTGGGGGGGCCCTCAACTAATGAAAAACTGTTTTTT; CDR3aa: CASSLVGGPSTNEKLFF
d_gene: .; j_gene: TRBJ1-6; v_gene: TRBV5-1; abundance: .; CDR3nt: TGCGCCAGCAGCTTACAGGGTCCCAGCTCCTATAATTCACCCCTCCACTTT; CDR3aa: CASSLQGPSSYNSPLHF
d_gene: TRBD1; j_gene: TRBJ1-1; v_gene: TRBV27; abundance: once; CDR3nt: TGTGCCAGCACCCCCTTAGGGGGCGGAAACACTGAAGCTTTCTTT; CDR3aa: CASTPLGGGNTEAFF